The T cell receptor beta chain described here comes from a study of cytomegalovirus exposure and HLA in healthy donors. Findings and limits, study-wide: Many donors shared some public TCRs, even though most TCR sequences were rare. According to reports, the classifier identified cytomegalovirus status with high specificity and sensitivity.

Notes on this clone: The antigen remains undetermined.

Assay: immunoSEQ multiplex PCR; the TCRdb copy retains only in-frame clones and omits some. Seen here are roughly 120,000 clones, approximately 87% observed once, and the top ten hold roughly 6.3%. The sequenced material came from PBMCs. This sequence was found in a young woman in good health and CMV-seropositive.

The CDR3 loop reads CASSISASGSTDTQYF. The CDR3 DNA sequence: TGTGCCAGTAGTATTTCGGCTAGCGGGAGCACAGATACGCAGTATTTT. V gene TRBV19 combines with J gene TRBJ2-3; 8 bases match TRBD2. V lost 3 bases, J lost 0 bases, and 5 bases stayed unmatched. CDR1 and CDR2 from the germline V gene are LNHDA and SQIVND (reference sequence). The CDR3 totals 16 residues.